This TCR beta chain was identified in a study of immune evolution from preneoplasia to lung adenocarcinoma. The V and J ends lost 2 bases and 5 bases, in that order; junction bases with no gene match: 7. Germline V gives CDR1 SGHTA, CDR2 FQGTGA. The CDR3 consists of 18 residues. Sequencing used immunoSEQ multiplex PCR; TCRdb keeps in-frame clones, though not all of them. This sample has roughly 6,000 clones, with 65% to 80% found just once. V usage is TRBV7-3 and J usage is TRBJ2-2; 14 nucleotides agree with TRBD2. This TCR was recovered from a person aged 50-75 years with lung adenocarcinoma. The sequencing sample was made of FFPE minimally invasive lung adenocarcinoma tissue. The CDR3 protein is CASSLLPGLAGVTGELFF. The CDR3 DNA sequence: TGTGCCAGCAGCTTATTGCCGGGACTAGCGGGAGTTACCGGGGAGCTGTTTTTT.